Below are 32 T cell receptor beta chains sequenced from a single sample in a study of glioma-infiltrating T cells. The iRepertoire nested amplicon-rescue multiplex PCR amplified TCR alpha and beta CDR3s from RNA. TCRdb re-called the multiplex PCR reads with MiXCR, one entry per CDR3 protein. This sample has under 200,000 distinct CDR3 sequences, with roughly two fifths found just once. Sequencing was carried out using glioma tissue, nonneoplastic brain tissue, or PBMCs (not recorded which). These receptor sequences come from a human donor with low-grade glioma or glioblastoma, undergoing nonglioma brain surgery, or in good health (not recorded which).

Regarding this clonotype: This sequence may be a read error, since a much larger clone differs from it by one base. The CDR3 DNA is TGTGCCAGCAGCCTGGGACTAGCGGCCCGTAGGGATACGCAGTATTTT. Its protein product is CASSLGLAARRDTQYF. The rearrangement links TRBV11-1 to TRBJ2-3; TRBD2 agrees at 11 bases. The CDR3 contains 16 residues. Germline V gene data show CDR1 as SGHAT and CDR2 as FQDESV (reference sequence). With V trimmed by 5 bases and J by 6 bases, 10 bases remained unmatched.

In this sample, this clonotype turned up once. This chain connects TRBV3-1 to TRBJ2-7; no clear D. This CDR3 has 13 residues. CDR1 and CDR2 from the germline V gene are LGHDT and YNNKEL (reference sequence). Trimming took 1 base from V and 4 from J, leaving 8 bases between them. The CDR3 DNA reads TGTGCCAGCAGCCAAGGAATCGTATACGAGCAGTACTTC. This gives the protein CASSQGIVYEQYF.

This clonotype has at least ten counts. The chain is built from TRBV27 and TRBJ1-4; perhaps TRBD1 as D (5 bases). The V end was cut by 0 bases, the J end by 8 bases, with 13 bases between. The germline V gene has CDR1 MNHEY and CDR2 SMNVEV (reference sequence). The length of the CDR3 is 15 residues. CDR3 coding DNA: TGTGCCAGCAGTTTATCGATCGGGGGAGGCGAAAAACTGTTTTTT. Residues: CASSLSIGGGEKLFF.

The table lists this clonotype with many counts. The CDR3: CASSIESTGELFF. Written as DNA, the CDR3 is TGTGCCAGTAGTATTGAGTCCACCGGGGAGCTGTTTTTT. The V gene is TRBV19, the J gene TRBJ2-2; D remains unclear. Trimming stripped 3 bases from V and 4 bases from J, with 6 bases between. The CDR3 has 13 amino acids. In germline, CDR1 is LNHDA, CDR2 SQIVND (reference sequence).

This clonotype was counted between two and nine times. This chain uses TRBV2 with TRBJ1-2; the D is unclear. This CDR3 has 14 amino acids. The germline V gene has CDR1 SNHLY and CDR2 FYNNEI. V was shortened by 0 bases and J by 10 bases, with 15 bases between the two germline ends. The CDR3 DNA sequence: TGTGCCAGCAGTGAAGCGCCCCCAGGAGTTTACTACACCTTC. It specifies CASSEAPPGVYYTF.

This clonotype has at least ten counts. This chain joins TRBV11-2 and TRBJ1-1; no reliable D call. The ends were cut back, 2 bases at V and 3 bases at J, with 4 bases in the middle. The CDR3 covers 12 residues. Germline V gene lookup returns CDR1 SGHAT and CDR2 FQNNGV. In nucleotides, the CDR3 is TGTGCCAGCAGCTTAATTGACACTGAAGCTTTCTTT. It codes for CASSLIDTEAFF.

This clonotype turned up a few times. V and J are TRBV12-5 and TRBJ1-2; perhaps TRBD1 as D (6 bases). The V end lost 1 base, the J end lost 2 bases, and 14 bases lay between the germline ends. Germline V gene sequence: CDR1 LGHNT, CDR2 FRNRAP. This CDR3 has 16 amino acids. CDR3: CASGLAAAQGNYGYTF. CDR3 coding DNA: TGTGCTAGTGGTTTGGCAGCGGCGCAGGGGAACTATGGCTACACCTTC.

The genes are TRBV28 and TRBJ2-2; 7 bases are shared with TRBD2. V shed 9 bases, J shed 6 bases, and the junction held 10 bases outside the gene matches. Germline V gene sequence: CDR1 MDHEN, CDR2 SYDVKM. The length of the CDR3 is 14 residues. In DNA form, the CDR3 reads TGTGCCAGAAGCCTCGGACTAGAGGCCGGGGAGCTGTTTTTT. Protein: CARSLGLEAGELFF. Complete variable domain (other parts from reference TRBV28 and TRBJ2-2): DVKVTQSSRYLVKRTGEKVFLECVQDMDHENMFWYRQDPGLGLRLIYFSYDVKMKEKGDIPEGYSVSREKKERFSLILESASTNQTSMYLCARSLGLEAGELFFGEGSRLTVL.

The gene calls are TRBV28 and TRBJ2-6, with unresolved D. The CDR3 contains 17 residues. The V and J ends lost 5 bases and 3 bases respectively, with 17 bases between them. Germline V gives CDR1 MDHEN, CDR2 SYDVKM. CDR3 sequence: CASSPAHGLGGANVLTF. The CDR3 nucleotides are TGTGCCAGCAGTCCCGCTCACGGCCTCGGTGGGGCCAACGTCCTGACTTTC.

Ten or more counts support this clonotype. The CDR3 protein is CASSLLISGIQETQYF. The CDR3 DNA sequence: TGTGCCAGCAGTTTATTAATTAGCGGAATCCAAGAGACCCAGTACTTC. The gene calls are TRBV28 and TRBJ2-5; D is possibly TRBD2 (6 bases). The germline gives CDR1 MDHEN, CDR2 SYDVKM. This CDR3 contains 16 residues. Trimming shortened V by 1 base and J by 1 base, and 13 bases separated the two germline ends. The complete variable domain, with remaining parts taken from reference TRBV28 and TRBJ2-5, reads DVKVTQSSRYLVKRTGEKVFLECVQDMDHENMFWYRQDPGLGLRLIYFSYDVKMKEKGDIPEGYSVSREKKERFSLILESASTNQTSMYLCASSLLISGIQETQYFGPGTRLLVL.

This clonotype has at least ten counts. The chain has TRBV28 and TRBJ2-5, with D perhaps matching TRBD1 (6 bases). Looked up from germline, CDR1 is MDHEN and CDR2 is SYDVKM. Between the trimmed V and J ends, which lost 5 bases and 0 bases, there was a span of 19 bases. The CDR3 length is 17 residues. CDR3 nucleotides: TGTGCCAGCAGTCCCCTCGATCGGACAGCGTACCAAGAGACCCAGTACTTC. Protein sequence: CASSPLDRTAYQETQYF.

In the case of this clonotype: One end of the junction fails to match germline, which may point to a read error. The chain has TRBV28 and TRBJ1-3; D unresolved. The CDR3 loop spans 14 amino acids. Germline lookup yields CDR1 MDHEN and CDR2 SYDVKM. CDR3 coding DNA: TGTGCCGGCAGTTTGATCAGCTCTGGAAACACCATATATTTT. Encoded protein: CAGSLISSGNTIYF.

This chain joins TRBV27 and TRBJ2-3; no clear D gene. Trimming stripped 5 bases from V and 4 bases from J, with 13 bases between. There are 14 residues in the CDR3. CDR1 MNHEY and CDR2 SMNVEV come from the germline V gene (reference sequence). CDR3 sequence: CASSLQFPSDTQYF. In nucleotides, the CDR3 is TGTGCCAGCAGTCTTCAGTTCCCATCAGATACGCAGTATTTT.

This clonotype was observed many times. V and J are TRBV28 and TRBJ2-1; TRBD2 matches at 9 bases. CDR1 MDHEN and CDR2 SYDVKM come from the germline V gene. After removal of 3 bases from V and 0 bases from J, the junction contained 18 bases not matched to a gene. This CDR3 region has 21 residues. CDR3 loop: CASSLYSPSGMITSSYNEQFF. The CDR3 DNA follows: TGTGCCAGCAGTTTGTACAGTCCTAGCGGGATGATAACGAGCTCCTACAATGAGCAGTTCTTC.

In this sample, this clonotype turned up many times. The chain links TRBV7-2 to TRBJ2-1, with 9 positions matching TRBD2. CDR1 SGHTA and CDR2 FQGNSA come from the germline V gene. There are 13 residues in the CDR3. V gave up 4 bases and J gave up 7 bases; unmatched junction bases: 2. The CDR3 DNA follows: TGTGCCAGCAGCTCCCTAGCGGGAAATGAGCAGTTCTTC. It encodes CASSSLAGNEQFF.

This clonotype was seen ten or more times. The chain has TRBV20-1 and TRBJ2-1; 9 nucleotides align to TRBD2. Germline CDR1 reads DFQATT; CDR2 reads SNEGSKA (reference sequence). V was pared by 2 bases and J by 4 bases, with 3 bases of the junction left unmatched. This CDR3 spans 14 amino acids. The CDR3 reads CSARRAGGYNEQFF. CDR3 sequence (DNA): TGCAGTGCTAGAAGAGCGGGAGGATACAATGAGCAGTTCTTC.

Details on this clonotype: A much larger clone is a single base away; this may be a read error. The chain links TRBV2 to TRBJ1-2; weak D call: TRBD1 (6 bases). V was shortened by 1 base and J by 6 bases, with 15 bases between the two germline ends. Germline CDR1 and CDR2: SNHLY and FYNNEI. This CDR3 has 15 amino acids. In nucleotides, the CDR3 is TGTGCCAGCAGTGAAGGGACAGTGGGCGCCCATGGCTACACCTTC. Protein sequence: CASSEGTVGAHGYTF.

Concerning this clonotype: This may be a read error: a much more frequent sequence differs by one nucleotide. The chain links TRBV28 to TRBJ2-7, with D unresolved. The V end was cut by 6 bases, the J end by 7 bases, with 16 bases between. Germline loops: CDR1 MDHEN, CDR2 SYDVKM. The CDR3 runs to 13 residues. The CDR3 region is CASRHGVMREQYF. In nucleotides, the CDR3 is TGTGCCAGCAGACATGGGGTAATGCGGGAGCAGTACTTC.

This clonotype has ten or more counts. The chain has TRBV20-1 and TRBJ2-7; 9 nucleotides line up with TRBD1. The trim removed 3 bases at V and 0 bases at J, leaving 6 bases unmatched. Per germline, CDR1 DFQATT and CDR2 SNEGSKA (reference sequence). This CDR3 is built from 15 residues. The CDR3 nucleotides read TGCAGTGCTAGGATACCGGGACAGGGCTCCTACGAGCAGTACTTC. Residues: CSARIPGQGSYEQYF.

This clonotype showed up many times. The gene calls are TRBV27 and TRBJ1-1; a weak D match, TRBD1 (5 bases). Germline V gene sequence: CDR1 MNHEY, CDR2 SMNVEV (reference sequence). This CDR3 spans 13 amino acids. With 6 bases removed from V and 4 bases from J, the gap between germline ends came to 12 bases. The CDR3 is CASRRGRGTEAFF. The CDR3 bases are TGTGCCAGCAGGAGAGGGAGGGGCACTGAAGCTTTCTTT.

This clonotype has ten or more counts. The rearrangement joins TRBV27 to TRBJ1-1, with D hard to call. Germline V gives CDR1 MNHEY, CDR2 SMNVEV (reference sequence). This CDR3 is built from 14 residues. Trimming removed 3 bases at V and 1 base at J, with 9 bases between. CDR3 residues: CASSFLGRNTEAFF. The DNA for the CDR3 is TGTGCCAGCAGTTTTCTAGGAAGGAACACTGAAGCTTTCTTT.

V and J are TRBV5-6 and TRBJ2-3, with no clear D. This CDR3 has 12 residues. Trimming shortened V by 2 bases and J by 9 bases, and 10 bases separated the two germline ends. Germline lookup yields CDR1 SGHDT and CDR2 YYEEEE. CDR3 bases: TGTGCCAGCAGCTTTGGACCCAAAACGCAGTATTTT. This codes for CASSFGPKTQYF. The variable domain in full, completed from reference TRBV5-6 and TRBJ2-3, reads DAGVTQSPTHLIKTRGQQVTLRCSPKSGHDTVSWYQQALGQGPQFIFQYYEEEERQRGNFPDRFSGHQFPNYSSELNVNALLLGDSALYLCASSFGPKTQYFGPGTRLTVL.

Note on this clonotype: This may arise from a read error, as a much more abundant clone is one base away. The gene calls are TRBV25-1 and TRBJ2-7; 9 bases align to TRBD1. Germline trimming cut 4 bases from V and 7 bases from J; bases unmatched to any gene: 11. Germline values: CDR1 MGHDK, CDR2 SYGVNS. This CDR3 region has 15 residues. For the CDR3, the DNA is TGTGCCAGCAGTGCCGCACAGGGGGCCTCCTTTGAGCAGTACTTC. This codes for CASSAAQGASFEQYF.

This clonotype was detected many times. The V and J genes are TRBV25-1 and TRBJ2-3; 8 positions match TRBD1. The germline gives CDR1 MGHDK, CDR2 SYGVNS. The CDR3 consists of 14 residues. V shed 3 bases and J 3 bases; nucleotides not matched to a gene: 2. CDR3: CASSEDRVTDTQYF. Written as DNA, the CDR3 is TGTGCCAGCAGTGAGGACAGGGTTACAGATACGCAGTATTTT.

This clonotype was seen more than once but under ten times. The genes are TRBV14 and TRBJ1-1; D call uncertain. From germline, CDR1 is SGHDN and CDR2 FVKESK. This CDR3 is built from 18 residues. The V end was cut by 0 bases, the J end by 1 base, with 18 bases between. The CDR3 protein is CASSQDDAGWGTNTEAFF. CDR3 coding DNA: TGTGCCAGCAGCCAAGATGATGCAGGTTGGGGAACGAACACTGAAGCTTTCTTT.

The chain couples TRBV20-1 to TRBJ1-5; D is unclear. Germline V gives CDR1 DFQATT, CDR2 SNEGSKA (reference sequence). The ends were cut back, 1 base at V and 3 bases at J, with 10 bases in the middle. This CDR3 spans 14 amino acids. CDR3: CSARGDMINQPQHF. The CDR3 coding sequence is TGCAGTGCTAGAGGAGACATGATCAATCAGCCCCAGCATTTT.

A note on this clonotype: A single base separates this from a much larger clone, so it may be a read error. V is TRBV20-1 and J is TRBJ2-7; a possible D gene is TRBD2 (6 bases). In germline, CDR1 is DFQATT, CDR2 SNEGSKA (reference sequence). V was pared by 6 bases and J by 7 bases, with 25 bases between. The CDR3 loop spans 15 amino acids. The CDR3 sequence: CSAGGGPSSYNEQYF. The CDR3 DNA reads TGCAGTGCCGGGGGTGGGCCCAGCTCCTACAATGAGCAGTACTTC.

The J gene is TRBJ2-3, the V gene TRBV29-1; TRBD2 is a possible D gene (5 bases). Germline assignment: CDR1 SQVTM and CDR2 ANQGSEA. CDR3 length equals 14 residues. Trimming took off 7 bases at V and 2 bases at J, with 16 bases between the two ends. This CDR3 is CSGRLEGTTDTQYF. The CDR3 nucleotides are TGCAGCGGAAGGCTAGAGGGAACCACAGATACGCAGTATTTT.

V usage is TRBV5-6 and J usage is TRBJ2-3; 9 bases map to TRBD2. Germline CDR1 and CDR2: SGHDT and YYEEEE. This CDR3 is built from 16 residues. Unmatched junction bases numbered 10, after V lost 4 bases and J lost 4 bases. The CDR3 region has the DNA TGTGCCAGCAGCCACACGAGTAGCGGGAGCGCAGATACGCAGTATTTT. Translating it yields CASSHTSSGSADTQYF.

This clonotype was counted a single time. A much larger clonotype is one base distant, so this may be a read error. V is TRBV20-1 and J is TRBJ2-7; 8 bases fit TRBD2. The CDR3 loop spans 13 amino acids. Germline assignment: CDR1 DFQATT and CDR2 SNEGSKA (reference sequence). After removal of 4 bases from V and 2 bases from J, the junction contained 4 bases not matched to a gene. CDR3 DNA sequence: TGCAGTGCTATTAGCGGGGCTACCTACGAGCAGTACTTC. It encodes CSAISGATYEQYF.

This clonotype was recorded a few times. The chain employs TRBV7-8 and TRBJ2-2; D remains unclear. V shed 1 base and J shed 6 bases, with 15 bases lying between them. CDR1 is SGHVS and CDR2 is FQNEAQ in the germline V gene. The length of the CDR3 is 16 residues. The CDR3 loop reads CASSLVGASLAGELFF. The CDR3 coding sequence is TGTGCCAGCAGCTTAGTCGGCGCGAGTCTTGCCGGGGAGCTGTTTTTT.

Regarding this clonotype: This may be a read error: a much more frequent sequence differs by one nucleotide. V usage is TRBV14 and J usage is TRBJ2-1; maybe TRBD1 (5 bases). CDR3 length equals 13 residues. Trimming took off 6 bases at V and 6 bases at J, with 12 bases between the two ends. Germline V lookup: CDR1 SGHDN, CDR2 FVKESK. This chain's CDR3 is CASRPVGVNEQFF. The CDR3 DNA reads TGTGCCAGCAGACCTGTAGGGGTCAATGAGCAGTTCTTC. The full variable domain, with the rest looked up from reference TRBV14 and TRBJ2-1, is EAGVTQFPSHSVIEKGQTVTLRCDPISGHDNLYWYRRVMGKEIKFLLHFVKESKQDESGMPNNRFLAERTGGTYSTLKVQPAELEDSGVYFCASRPVGVNEQFFGPGTRLTVL.